This T cell receptor (beta chain) was recovered during a study of control samples from healthy donors and cancer patients. TCRdb keeps only in-frame clones here, not all; method: immunoSEQ multiplex PCR. This table holds tens of thousands of clones, 79% found once. V was clipped by 5 bases and J by 0 bases, with 11 bases between them. This CDR3 has 14 residues. The germline V gene encodes CDR1 LGHNA and CDR2 YNFKEQ. The V gene is TRBV4-2, the J gene TRBJ2-7; possible D gene TRBD2, 6 bases. The receptor was derived from a man in his sixties with head and neck cancer. The material sequenced was PBMCs. CDR3 nucleotides: TGTGCCAGCAGCGGGGGAGCGGGCTCCTACGAGCAGTACTTC. This sequence encodes CASSGGAGSYEQYF.